The text below deals with one T cell receptor (beta chain). The CDR3 has 16 amino acids. J gave up 4 bases and V 2 bases, and 4 bases lay outside the gene matches. CDR1 and CDR2 from the germline V gene are SNHLY and FYNNEI. This entry is derived from a study of blood T cell repertoires in COVID-19. Assay: immunoSEQ multiplex PCR; the TCRdb copy retains only in-frame clones and omits some. The table records 65,000 to 90,000 clones, around 90% of them present only once. This receptor was taken from a woman aged 50 to 65 with active or convalescent COVID-19. V usage is TRBV2 and J usage is TRBJ2-2; the match to TRBD1 covers 10 bases. The sequencing sample was made of peripheral blood. The CDR3 is CASSEWTGGSTGELFF. CDR3 sequence (DNA): TGTGCCAGCAGTGAATGGACAGGGGGGAGCACCGGGGAGCTGTTTTTT.